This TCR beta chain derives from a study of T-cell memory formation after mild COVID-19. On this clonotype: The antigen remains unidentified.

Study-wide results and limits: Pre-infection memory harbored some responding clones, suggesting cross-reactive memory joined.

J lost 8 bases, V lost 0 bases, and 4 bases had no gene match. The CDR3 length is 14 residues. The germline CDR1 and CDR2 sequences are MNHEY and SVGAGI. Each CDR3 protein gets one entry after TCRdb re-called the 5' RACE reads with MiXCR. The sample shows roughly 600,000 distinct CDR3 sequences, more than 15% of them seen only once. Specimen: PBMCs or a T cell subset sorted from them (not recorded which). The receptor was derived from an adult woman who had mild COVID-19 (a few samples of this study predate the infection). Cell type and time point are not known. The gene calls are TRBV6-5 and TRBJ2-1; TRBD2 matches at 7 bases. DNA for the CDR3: TGTGCCAGCAGTTACTCTAGAACTAGCGATGAGCAGTTCTTC. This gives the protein CASSYSRTSDEQFF.